A single TCR beta chain is shown here with its context. Its antigen is still unknown. Time point given: week 5, during vaccination. What each vaccine dose contained was 300 ug of mutant IDH1 20-mer peptide, accompanied by topical imiquimod. Trimming cost V 2 bases and J 9 bases, with 25 bases left between them. There are 17 residues in the CDR3. The germline V gene encodes CDR1 ENHRY and CDR2 SYGVKD. Profiled with immunoSEQ multiplex PCR; TCRdb holds only in-frame clones, not every one. The sample records tens of thousands of clones, around 90% being singletons. This sample was included in a study of a mutant IDH1 vaccine in newly diagnosed glioma. Study details: Patients began vaccination 4-6 weeks after radiotherapy alone, or with temozolomide cycles.

Study-wide results and caveats: Patients mounted vaccine-induced immune responses in roughly 93% of cases.

The chain employs TRBV10-3 and TRBJ1-1; tentative D call: TRBD1 (6 bases). The receptor comes from a middle-aged woman with glioma. Some clones in this sample may be carry-over from other donors' samples. Sequenced material: peripheral blood mononuclear cells (PBMCs), taken from a glioma patient whose treatment included an IDH1 peptide vaccine. The CDR3 coding sequence is TGTGCCATCAGTGAGGATCGGTTTCGGGGGGCTCGAGACCAAGCTTTCTTT. It is translated as CAISEDRFRGARDQAFF.